This T cell receptor (beta chain) was identified during a study of shared clonotypes between healthy human individuals (dated by TCRdb to 2018 to 2021). Study-level background: A couple of women and three men aged 18 to 49 years were included in the cohort. To increase sequencing depth and limit assay-specific biases, TCR repertoire library preparation and sequencing were carried out by different laboratories using diverse techniques. Blood TCR repertoires of roughly five healthy adults were deeply sequenced to estimate repertoire size and the extent of clonotype sharing between individuals. For each donor, CD4 naive and CD4 memory were each given three plates, CD8 naive was given two plates, and CD8 memory was given one plate. Between about 0.94 and 10 billion PBMCs per donor were obtained by leukapheresis.

Using the deep immunoSEQ assay, multiplex PCR amplified TCR CDR3 regions from genomic DNA. Extracted genomic DNA from each cell subset was distributed evenly across all wells of several immunoSEQ 96-well plates, and each plate was treated as a replicate. For sorted subsets, approximately 0.2 ug of genomic DNA, equivalent to some 30,000 T cell genomes, went into each replicate PCR. Purified libraries were measured with a Qubit 3.0 fluorometer, size-checked on a Bioanalyzer 2100, and measured again with the KAPA Library Quantification kit. Every immunoSEQ 96-well plate was sequenced on a separate single-read 150-cycle Illumina NextSeq 550 flow cell. The paper's data handling went like this. The immunoSEQ output contained only junctional sequences without quality scores, so filtering could not match that applied to full-length reads. Sequences were annotated with PyIR, a Python wrapper for IgBLAST v1.9, and V/J genes and CDR3 were assigned using IMGT germline references. Any read was removed if the V/J assignment was weak (E-value above 1e-6), the CDR3 was missing, or the read contained stop codons, out-of-frame junctions, or ambiguous translated residues. A V3J clonotype was defined by an identical inferred V gene, J gene, and CDR3 amino acid sequence. Percentage overlap between repertoires was computed as shared unique clonotypes divided by the size of the smaller repertoire. Three approaches were used to assess repertoire richness: RTK rarefaction, the Chao1 estimator, and Recon v2.1 estimates of unobserved clonotypes. For all TCRbeta clonotypes obtained by the gDNA method from a few donors, generation probabilities were computed with OLGA. The table comes from immuneACCESS by way of TCRdb, which keeps in-frame sequences with V and J called. Part of the clones is missing from these tables; in studies checked, under half for an unresolved V gene and the rest for unknown reasons. That table furnishes V, J and clone size, whereas the DNA furnished D and trimming. Present in this sample are over a million clones, around three quarters of which were seen just once. The ten largest clones represent approximately 0.5% of the sample.

The CDR3 numbers 12 residues from cysteine through phenylalanine. Only the CDR3 DNA is retained, 36 bases long and in frame from the first base. Trimming costs V 5 bases and J 3 bases, and their ends lie 10 bases apart. CDR1 and CDR2 are drawn from the germline V gene (reference sequence): GTSNPN, SVGIG. As concerns this clone: This receptor's antigen is unknown. The sample holds no much larger clone one base away, and base qualities are not on file.

Overall study outcomes, separate from this receptor: Because the study included a small number of donors, the genetic and exposure-history diversity represented was limited. When several donors were compared, the shared fraction of clonotypes was around 5% for naive CD4, approximately 3.5% for naive CD8, roughly 2.5% for memory CD4, and 0.3% to 0.5% for memory CD8. Compared with non-shared clonotypes, clonotypes shared by all four sorted-subset donors had higher generation probabilities. Even with the large sequencing depth, rarefaction of the sorted-subset datasets indicated that sequencing was incomplete. Larger estimated clonotype richness was generally found for naive subsets than for memory subsets. Pairwise subsampling indicated that sequencing depth was expected to affect the degree of clonotype sharing among donors. Sampling was restricted to blood, and TCR repertoires in tissue are likely to differ from TCR repertoires in blood.

The donors were healthy, HIV-negative adults who had no recently reported acute infections or vaccinations. All donors were Caucasian adults living in Nashville, Tennessee, USA. Magnetic negative selection was used to enrich CD4+ T cells, after which naive cells were positively selected on CD45RA and the negative fraction became the memory subset. Blood was collected by leukapheresis, and PBMCs were isolated by Ficoll-Histopaque density gradient centrifugation and then cryopreserved in liquid nitrogen vapor phase. Analytical flow cytometry was used to check the purity and quantity of each magnetically sorted T cell population. From each sorted fraction, genomic DNA was isolated and quantified by UV absorbance on a Nanodrop 2000c.

The sample consisted of memory CD4+ T cells from PBMCs. The sample's cell subset or site label, decoded: CD45RA-negative fraction. This TCR derives from a man aged 18 to 29 in good health. Some clones in this sample may be carry-over from other donors' samples. The V and J genes are TRBV30 and TRBJ1-1, with an unclear D gene assignment. This receptor carries the CDR3 CAWDPGDTEAFF. The sequence in DNA is TGTGCCTGGGACCCCGGCGACACTGAAGCTTTCTTT.